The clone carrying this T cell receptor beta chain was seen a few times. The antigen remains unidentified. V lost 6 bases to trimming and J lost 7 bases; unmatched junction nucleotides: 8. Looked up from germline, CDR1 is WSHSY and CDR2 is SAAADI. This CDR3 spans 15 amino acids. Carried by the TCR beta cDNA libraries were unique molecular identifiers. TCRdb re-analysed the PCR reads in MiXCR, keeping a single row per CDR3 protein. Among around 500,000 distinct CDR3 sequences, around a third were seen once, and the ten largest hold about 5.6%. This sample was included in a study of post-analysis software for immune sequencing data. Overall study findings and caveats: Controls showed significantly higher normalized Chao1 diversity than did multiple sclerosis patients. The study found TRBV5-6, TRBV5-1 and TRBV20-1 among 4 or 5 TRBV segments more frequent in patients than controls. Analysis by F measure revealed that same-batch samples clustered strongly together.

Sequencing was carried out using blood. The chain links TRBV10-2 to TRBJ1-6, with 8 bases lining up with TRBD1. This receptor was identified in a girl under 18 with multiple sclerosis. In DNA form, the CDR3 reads TGCGCCAGCAGAGATTCTACAGGGGGGAATTCACCCCTCCACTTT. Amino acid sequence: CASRDSTGGNSPLHF.